These 6 T cell receptor beta chains were sequenced from one sample in a study of naive and memory T cell subsets. Study findings and constraints: Especially in CD8 cells, naive repertoires contained a few larger clonotypes, possibly CD45RA-re-expressing memory cells.

The beta constant-region primer was an equimolar mix of two oligonucleotides covering TRBC1 and TRBC2. Four rounds of PCR amplified the ligated cDNA using nested alpha and beta constant-region primers plus SP2. From the UMI-ligation and nested PCR reads, TCRdb called clonotypes with MiXCR, one entry per CDR3 protein. The table lists about 160,000 distinct CDR3 sequences, roughly 22% of them singletons. Their cognate antigens are unknown. Material: naive CD4+ T cells from blood. Source of these receptors: a human donor in good health.

This clonotype was detected ten times or more. The chain uses TRBV2 and TRBJ2-7; D unresolved. The CDR3 spans 15 residues. Germline CDR1 SNHLY, CDR2 FYNNEI. V lost 6 bases and J lost 4, with 19 bases in between. DNA for the CDR3: TGTGCCAGCAGCCTGCGAACAGTCGGAGCATACGAGCAGTACTTC. It translates to CASSLRTVGAYEQYF.

This sequence joins TRBV27 and TRBJ2-7; maybe TRBD1 (6 bases). There are 18 residues in the CDR3. Trimming shortened V by 2 bases and J by 3 bases, and 23 bases separated the two germline ends. The V gene's germline CDR1 is MNHEY and CDR2 SMNVEV (reference sequence). The CDR3 DNA reads TGTGCCAGCAGTTTAAGGGGCCGAGGGACCAGGGGCCTCTACGAGCAGTACTTC. It translates to CASSLRGRGTRGLYEQYF.

The rearrangement joins TRBV6-2 or TRBV6-3 to TRBJ2-7; D is possibly TRBD2 (6 bases). The V gene lost 4 bases and the J gene lost 0 bases, with 10 bases spanning the gap. The CDR3 is made up of 14 amino acids. In germline, CDR1 is MNHEY, CDR2 SVGEGT. CDR3 sequence (DNA): TGTGCCAGCAGTTCGGGGCGGGACTCCTACGAGCAGTACTTC. Residues: CASSSGRDSYEQYF.

The rearrangement joins TRBV21-1 to TRBJ2-7; the D call in the table, TRBD1, was not verified against the DNA. TRBV21-1 is reported as a pseudogene. The CDR3 consists of 18 residues. CDR3 sequence reads: CASSKKTDSSPFGGEQYF. The DNA of the CDR3 is TGTGCCAGCAGCAAAAAGACGGACAGCAGCCCTTTCGGGGGGGAGCAGTACTTC.

This clonotype turned up a few times. The gene calls are TRBV20-1 and TRBJ1-1; D unresolved. The V and J ends lost 7 bases and 4 bases respectively, with 10 bases between them. The CDR3 covers 11 residues. The germline CDR1 and CDR2 sequences are DFQATT and SNEGSKA (reference sequence). CDR3 sequence (DNA): TGCAGTGTAACCCGTCGCACTGAAGCTTTCTTT. This translates into CSVTRRTEAFF.

This rearrangement joins TRBV12-3 or TRBV12-4 to TRBJ1-5; D is ambiguous. This CDR3 is 14 amino acids long. The ends were cut back, 3 bases at V and 5 bases at J, with 11 bases in the middle. The CDR3 loop is CASSLGRVDQPQHF. In DNA form, the CDR3 reads TGTGCCAGCAGTTTGGGGAGGGTAGATCAGCCCCAGCATTTT.